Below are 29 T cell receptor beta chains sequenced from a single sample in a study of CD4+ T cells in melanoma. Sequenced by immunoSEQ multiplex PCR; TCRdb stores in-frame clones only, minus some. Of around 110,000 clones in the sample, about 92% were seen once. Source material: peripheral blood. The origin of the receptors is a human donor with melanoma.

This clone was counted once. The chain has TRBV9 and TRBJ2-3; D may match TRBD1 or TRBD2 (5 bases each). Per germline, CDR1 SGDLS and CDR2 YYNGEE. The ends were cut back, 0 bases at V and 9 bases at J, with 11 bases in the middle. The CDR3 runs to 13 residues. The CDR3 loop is CASSVAVRETQYF. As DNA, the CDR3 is TGTGCCAGCAGCGTAGCTGTCAGGGAGACGCAGTATTTT.

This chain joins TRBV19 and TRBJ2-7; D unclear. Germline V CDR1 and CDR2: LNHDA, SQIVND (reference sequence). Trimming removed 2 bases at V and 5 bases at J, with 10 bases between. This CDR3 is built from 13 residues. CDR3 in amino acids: CASSIWGSHEQYF. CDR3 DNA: TGTGCCAGTAGTATATGGGGTTCTCACGAGCAGTACTTC.

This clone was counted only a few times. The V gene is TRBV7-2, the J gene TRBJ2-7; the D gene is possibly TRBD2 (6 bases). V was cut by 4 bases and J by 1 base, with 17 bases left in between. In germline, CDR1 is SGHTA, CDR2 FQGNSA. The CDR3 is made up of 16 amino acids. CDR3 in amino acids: CASSSLAEGRSYEQYF. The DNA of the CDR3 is TGTGCCAGCAGCTCCCTAGCTGAAGGGAGGTCCTACGAGCAGTACTTC.

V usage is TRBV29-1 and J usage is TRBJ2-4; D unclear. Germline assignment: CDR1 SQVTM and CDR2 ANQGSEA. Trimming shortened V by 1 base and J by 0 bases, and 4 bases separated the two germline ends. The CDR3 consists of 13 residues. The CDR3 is CSVEGVAKNIQYF. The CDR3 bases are TGCAGCGTTGAAGGCGTAGCCAAAAACATTCAGTACTTC.

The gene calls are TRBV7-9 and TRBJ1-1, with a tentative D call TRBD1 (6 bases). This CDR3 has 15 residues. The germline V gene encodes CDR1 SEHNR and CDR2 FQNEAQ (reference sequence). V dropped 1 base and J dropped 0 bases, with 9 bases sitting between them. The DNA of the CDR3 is TGTGCCAGCAGCTTAGTGGGACAAATGAACACTGAAGCTTTCTTT. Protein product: CASSLVGQMNTEAFF.

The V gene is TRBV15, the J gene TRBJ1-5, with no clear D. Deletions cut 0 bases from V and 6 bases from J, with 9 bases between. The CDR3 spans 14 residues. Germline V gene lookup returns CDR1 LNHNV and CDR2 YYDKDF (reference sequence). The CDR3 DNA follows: TGTGCCACCAGCAGAGATCGGTATTCTCAGCCCCAGCATTTT. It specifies CATSRDRYSQPQHF.

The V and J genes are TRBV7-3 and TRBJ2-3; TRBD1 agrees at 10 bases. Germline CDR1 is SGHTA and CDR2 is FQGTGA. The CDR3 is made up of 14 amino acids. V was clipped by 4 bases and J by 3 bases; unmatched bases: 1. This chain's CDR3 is CASSWTGGTDTQYF. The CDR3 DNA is TGTGCCAGCAGCTGGACAGGGGGAACAGATACGCAGTATTTT.

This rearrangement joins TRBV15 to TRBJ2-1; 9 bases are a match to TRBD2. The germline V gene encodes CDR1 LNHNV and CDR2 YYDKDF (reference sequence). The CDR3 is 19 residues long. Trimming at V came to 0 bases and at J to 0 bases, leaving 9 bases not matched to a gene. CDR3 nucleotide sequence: TGTGCCACCAGCAGAGATCCCCGGACTAGCGCTAGCTCCTACAATGAGCAGTTCTTC. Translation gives CATSRDPRTSASSYNEQFF.

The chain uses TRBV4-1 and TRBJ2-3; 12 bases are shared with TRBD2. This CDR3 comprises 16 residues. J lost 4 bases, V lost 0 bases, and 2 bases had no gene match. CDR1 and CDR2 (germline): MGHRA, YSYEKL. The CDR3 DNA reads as TGCGCCAGCAGCCAAGAGGCTAGCGGGAGGGCAGATACGCAGTATTTT. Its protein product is CASSQEASGRADTQYF.

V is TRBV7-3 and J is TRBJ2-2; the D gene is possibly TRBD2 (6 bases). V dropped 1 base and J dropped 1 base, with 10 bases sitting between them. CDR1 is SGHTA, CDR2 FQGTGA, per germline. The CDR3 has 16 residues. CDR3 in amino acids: CASSLNGGVNTGELFF. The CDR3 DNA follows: TGTGCCAGCAGCTTAAACGGCGGGGTGAACACCGGGGAGCTGTTTTTT.

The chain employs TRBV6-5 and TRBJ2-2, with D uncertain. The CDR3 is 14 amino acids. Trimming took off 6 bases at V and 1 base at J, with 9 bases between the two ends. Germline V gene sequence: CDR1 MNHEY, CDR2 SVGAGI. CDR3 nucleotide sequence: TGTGCCAGCAGGCAGCTACTGAACACCGGGGAGCTGTTTTTT. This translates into CASRQLLNTGELFF.

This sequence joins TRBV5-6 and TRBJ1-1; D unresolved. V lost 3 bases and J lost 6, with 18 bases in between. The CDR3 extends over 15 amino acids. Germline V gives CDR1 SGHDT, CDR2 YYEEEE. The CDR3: CASSSLSGFRSEAFF. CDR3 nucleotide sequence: TGTGCCAGCAGCTCCCTATCGGGCTTTCGCTCTGAAGCTTTCTTT.

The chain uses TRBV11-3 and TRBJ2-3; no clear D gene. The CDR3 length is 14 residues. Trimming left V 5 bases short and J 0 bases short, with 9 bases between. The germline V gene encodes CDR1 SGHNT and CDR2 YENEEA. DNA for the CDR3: TGTGCCAGCAGCCCCGGACCTAGCACAGATACGCAGTATTTT. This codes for CASSPGPSTDTQYF. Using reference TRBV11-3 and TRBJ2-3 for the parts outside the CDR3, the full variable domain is EAGVVQSPRYKIIEKKQPVAFWCNPISGHNTLYWYLQNLGQGPELLIRYENEEAVDDSQLPKDRFSAERLKGVDSTLKIQPAELGDSAVYLCASSPGPSTDTQYFGPGTRLTVL.

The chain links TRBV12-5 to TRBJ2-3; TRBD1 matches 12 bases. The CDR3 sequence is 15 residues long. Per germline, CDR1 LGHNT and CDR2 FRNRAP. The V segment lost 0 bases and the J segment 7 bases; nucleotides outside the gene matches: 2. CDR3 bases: TGTGCTAGTGGTTTGGTGGGACAGGGGGCCTATACGCAGTATTTT. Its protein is CASGLVGQGAYTQYF.

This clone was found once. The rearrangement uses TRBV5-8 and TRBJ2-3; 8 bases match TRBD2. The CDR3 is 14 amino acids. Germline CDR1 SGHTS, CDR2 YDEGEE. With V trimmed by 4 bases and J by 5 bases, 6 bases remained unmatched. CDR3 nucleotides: TGTGCCAGCAGCCGCGGGGGGCATGAAGATACGCAGTATTTT. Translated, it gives CASSRGGHEDTQYF.

The CDR3 loop is CASSFDSTYEQYF. The CDR3 nucleotides read TGTGCCAGCAGCTTCGACAGTACTTACGAGCAGTACTTC. This chain uses TRBV11-3 with TRBJ2-7; D may be TRBD1 (5 bases). This CDR3 is built from 13 residues. The germline V gene encodes CDR1 SGHNT and CDR2 YENEEA. V lost 3 bases and J 4 bases, leaving 10 bases between the germline ends.

The CDR3 bases are TGTGCCAGCAGCTTAGGGGGCGGGAGCCCCTACAATGAGCAGTTCTTC. It specifies CASSLGGGSPYNEQFF. The rearrangement joins TRBV11-3 to TRBJ2-1; TRBD2 matches 7 bases. Losses at the gene ends were 1 base for V and 2 bases for J; bases not matched to a gene: 5. The CDR3 is 16 residues long. The germline V gene has CDR1 SGHNT and CDR2 YENEEA.

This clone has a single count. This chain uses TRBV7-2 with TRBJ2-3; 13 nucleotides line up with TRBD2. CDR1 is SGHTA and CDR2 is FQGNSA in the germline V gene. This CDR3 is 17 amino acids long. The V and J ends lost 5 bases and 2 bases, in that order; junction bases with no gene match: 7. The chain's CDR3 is CASSERLAGGSTDTQYF. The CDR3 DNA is TGTGCCAGCAGCGAAAGACTAGCGGGGGGTTCCACAGATACGCAGTATTTT.

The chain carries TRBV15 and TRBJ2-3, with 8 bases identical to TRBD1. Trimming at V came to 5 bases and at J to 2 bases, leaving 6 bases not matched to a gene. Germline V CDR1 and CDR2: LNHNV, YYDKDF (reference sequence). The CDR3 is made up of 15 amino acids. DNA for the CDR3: TGTGCCACCAGCGGAGGGACAGGCACCACAGATACGCAGTATTTT. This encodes CATSGGTGTTDTQYF.

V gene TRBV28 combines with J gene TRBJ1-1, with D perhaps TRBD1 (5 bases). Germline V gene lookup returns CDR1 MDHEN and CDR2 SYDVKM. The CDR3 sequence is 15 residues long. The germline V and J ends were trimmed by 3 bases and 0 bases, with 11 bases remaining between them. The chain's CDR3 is CASSFAGNMNTEAFF. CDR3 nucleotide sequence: TGTGCCAGCAGTTTCGCAGGGAACATGAACACTGAAGCTTTCTTT.

The CDR3 nucleotides are TGTGCCAGCAGCTTAACCTTAGCGGGGGGGCTTCACGAGCAGTACTTC. The encoded protein is CASSLTLAGGLHEQYF. J is TRBJ2-7 and V is TRBV7-3; 11 bases agree with TRBD2. The V segment lost 0 bases and the J segment 5 bases; nucleotides outside the gene matches: 6. CDR1 is SGHTA, CDR2 FQGTGA, per germline. CDR3 length equals 16 residues.

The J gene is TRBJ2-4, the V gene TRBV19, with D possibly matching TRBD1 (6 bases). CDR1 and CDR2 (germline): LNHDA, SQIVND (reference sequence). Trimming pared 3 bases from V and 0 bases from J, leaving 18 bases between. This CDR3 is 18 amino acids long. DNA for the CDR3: TGTGCCAGTAGTATCGGGTCAGGGGTCTTGGAAGCCAAAAACATTCAGTACTTC. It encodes CASSIGSGVLEAKNIQYF. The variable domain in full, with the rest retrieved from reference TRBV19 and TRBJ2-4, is DGGITQSPKYLFRKEGQNVTLSCEQNLNHDAMYWYRQDPGQGLRLIYYSQIVNDFQKGDIAEGYSVSREKKESFPLTVTSAQKNPTAFYLCASSIGSGVLEAKNIQYFGAGTRLSVL.

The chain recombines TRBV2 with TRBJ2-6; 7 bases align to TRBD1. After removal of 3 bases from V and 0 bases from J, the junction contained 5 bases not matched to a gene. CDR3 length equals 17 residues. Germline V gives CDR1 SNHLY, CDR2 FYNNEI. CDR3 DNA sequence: TGTGCCAGCAGTGAGCAGGGACAGTCCTCTGGGGCCAACGTCCTGACTTTC. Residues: CASSEQGQSSGANVLTF.

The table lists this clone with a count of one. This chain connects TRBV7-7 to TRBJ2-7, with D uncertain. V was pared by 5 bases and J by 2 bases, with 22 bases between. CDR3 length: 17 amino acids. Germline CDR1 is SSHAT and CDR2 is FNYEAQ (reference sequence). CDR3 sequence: CASSPMWRRRIPYEQYF. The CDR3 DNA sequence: TGTGCCAGCAGCCCCATGTGGCGGCGGAGAATCCCCTACGAGCAGTACTTC.

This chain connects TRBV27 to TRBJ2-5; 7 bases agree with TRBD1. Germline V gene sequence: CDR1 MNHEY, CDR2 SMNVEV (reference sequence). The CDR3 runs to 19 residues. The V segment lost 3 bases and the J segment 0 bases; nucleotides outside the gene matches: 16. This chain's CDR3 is CASSFSLGRGTAYQETQYF. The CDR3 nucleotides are TGTGCCAGCAGTTTTAGTTTGGGCCGAGGGACAGCGTACCAAGAGACCCAGTACTTC.

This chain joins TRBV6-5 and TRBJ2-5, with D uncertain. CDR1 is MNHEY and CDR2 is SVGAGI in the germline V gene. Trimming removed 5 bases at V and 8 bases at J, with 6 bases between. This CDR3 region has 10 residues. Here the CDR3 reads CASSGDTQYF. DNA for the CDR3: TGTGCCAGCAGTGGGGATACCCAGTACTTC.

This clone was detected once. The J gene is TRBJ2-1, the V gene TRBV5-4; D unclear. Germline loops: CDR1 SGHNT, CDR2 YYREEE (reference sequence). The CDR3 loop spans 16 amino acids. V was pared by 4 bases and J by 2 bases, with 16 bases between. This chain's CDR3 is CASSLSLVLAYNEQFF. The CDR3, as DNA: TGTGCCAGCAGCCTGAGCCTCGTCTTGGCCTACAATGAGCAGTTCTTC.

The CDR3 spells CASSRQGSAYGYTF. The CDR3 DNA sequence: TGTGCCAGCAGCCGACAGGGATCGGCCTATGGCTACACCTTC. The chain uses TRBV11-2 and TRBJ1-2; TRBD1 agrees at 7 bases. The CDR3 contains 14 residues. From germline, CDR1 is SGHAT and CDR2 FQNNGV. V trimming: 5 bases; J trimming: 4 bases; junction bases outside the gene matches: 7.

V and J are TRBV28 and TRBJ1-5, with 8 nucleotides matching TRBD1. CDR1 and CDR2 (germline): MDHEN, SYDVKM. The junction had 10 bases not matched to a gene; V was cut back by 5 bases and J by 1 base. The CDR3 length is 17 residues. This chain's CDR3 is CASSRTGSVLSNQPQHF. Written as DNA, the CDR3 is TGTGCCAGCAGTCGGACAGGGTCCGTCTTGAGCAATCAGCCCCAGCATTTT.